This TCR beta chain was recovered during a study of patients and donors after allogeneic stem cell transplantation. Using its own MiXCR run on the RT-PCR reads, TCRdb lists one record per CDR3 protein. The sample has fewer than 180,000 distinct CDR3 sequences; about 40% are singletons. The CDR3 sequence is 14 residues long. V was clipped by 2 bases and J by 4 bases; unmatched bases: 4. Germline V CDR1 and CDR2: MNHEY, SVGEGT. The table lists this clonotype with a few counts. V usage is TRBV6-2 or TRBV6-3 and J usage is TRBJ1-1, with 7 bases identical to TRBD1. This TCR came from a human donor who was either an allogeneic HSCT recipient or a stem cell or donor lymphocyte infusion donor (not recorded which). It is not recorded whose cells these are; they may come from a transplant donor. The sequencing input was blood, either unsorted or a sorted T cell fraction (not recorded which). The CDR3 nucleotides read TGTGCCAGCAGTTACCTTAACAGGGGCACTGAAGCTTTCTTT. Translating gives CASSYLNRGTEAFF.